These 9 T cell receptor beta chains share one sample of origin, sequenced in a study of blood T cells in healthy people across ages. It was with a sample-barcoded 5' primer and a J-beta primer mix that a second PCR of roughly 7 to 12 cycles was run. MiXCR, applied by TCRdb to the 5' RACE reads, yields one record per CDR3 protein. This table holds over 1.5 million distinct CDR3 sequences, around half found once. Material: blood. The receptors stem from a woman between 40 and 50 years old in good health.

The J gene is TRBJ2-1, the V gene TRBV12-3 or TRBV12-4; D could derive from TRBD1 or TRBD2 (5 bases each). The ends were cut back, 5 bases at V and 13 bases at J, with 27 bases in the middle. The CDR3 has 16 amino acids. CDR3 amino acids: CASSGQGQSPGETQFF. CDR3 bases: TGTGCCAGCAGTGGTCAGGGCCAATCTCCTGGGGAGACCCAGTTCTTC.

V is TRBV12-3 or TRBV12-4 and J is TRBJ2-5; 10 bases fit TRBD1. CDR3 size: 14 residues. V shed 6 bases, J shed 4 bases, and the junction held 5 bases outside the gene matches. In DNA, the CDR3 is TGTGCCAGCAGAGAGGGACAGGGGAGAGAGACCCAGTACTTC. This codes for CASREGQGRETQYF.

This rearrangement joins TRBV10-3 to TRBJ2-1; D perhaps matches TRBD2 (6 bases). The V and J ends lost 4 bases and 5 bases respectively, with 12 bases between them. Germline loops: CDR1 ENHRY, CDR2 SYGVKD. The CDR3 length is 14 residues. CDR3 residues: CAISAVGLNNEQFF. The CDR3 DNA sequence: TGTGCCATCAGTGCTGTAGGACTAAACAATGAGCAGTTCTTC.

Remarks on this clonotype: The germline gene is not matched at one end of the junction; a read error may be the cause. This rearrangement joins TRBV2 to TRBJ2-3; TRBD2 is a possible D gene (5 bases). Per germline, CDR1 SNHLY and CDR2 FYNNEI. The CDR3 spans 14 residues. The CDR3 bases are TGTACCAGCAGTGATCCGACTACCACAGATACGCAGTATTTT. This encodes CTSSDPTTTDTQYF.

The chain combines TRBV25-1 with TRBJ1-6; D uncertain. Trimming took off 6 bases at V and 0 bases at J, with 15 bases between the two ends. The germline CDR1 and CDR2 sequences are MGHDK and SYGVNS. This CDR3 is 17 amino acids long. CDR3 in amino acids: CASSDGKGGSYNSPLHF. The DNA for the CDR3 is TGTGCCAGCAGCGATGGAAAGGGAGGCTCCTATAATTCACCCCTCCACTTT.

This chain connects TRBV20-1 to TRBJ2-4; TRBD2 matches at 12 bases. The germline V gene encodes CDR1 DFQATT and CDR2 SNEGSKA (reference sequence). The CDR3 runs 18 residues. V was pared by 4 bases and J by 1 base, with 11 bases of the junction left unmatched. CDR3 bases: TGCAGTGCTATTCCGGCTAGCGGGGGGGCCTTGGCCAAAAACATTCAGTACTTC. Protein sequence: CSAIPASGGALAKNIQYF.

The CDR3 spells CASSPTPDPPDTQYF. CDR3 nucleotide sequence: TGTGCCAGCTCACCAACCCCAGACCCACCAGATACGCAGTATTTT. This chain links TRBV18 with TRBJ2-3; D call uncertain. Germline CDR1 reads KGHSH; CDR2 reads LQKENI. V dropped 2 bases and J dropped 4 bases, with 13 bases sitting between them. The CDR3 is made up of 15 amino acids.

This clonotype was observed once. The V call is TRBV18, the J call TRBJ2-3, with a weak D call TRBD1 (5 bases). This CDR3 comprises 14 residues. Germline V gene sequence: CDR1 KGHSH, CDR2 LQKENI. V was pared by 6 bases and J by 9 bases, with 19 bases between. The CDR3 DNA reads as TGTGCCAGCTCGCAAAGCCAGGGTGTACGGACGCAGTATTTT. Translated, it gives CASSQSQGVRTQYF.

The chain joins TRBV6-2 or TRBV6-3 to TRBJ2-1, with TRBD2 matching 9 bases. Trimming cost V 8 bases and J 4 bases; bases outside gene matches: 6. Germline CDR1 is MNHEY and CDR2 is SVGEGT. The CDR3 has 14 residues. The CDR3 sequence: CASQSGGLYNEQFF. The CDR3 DNA reads TGTGCCAGCCAGAGCGGGGGGCTTTACAATGAGCAGTTCTTC.